This is a list of T cell receptor beta chains from one sample in a study of cytomegalovirus exposure and HLA in healthy donors. Only in-frame clones appear in the TCRdb table, and some are missing; sequencing was by immunoSEQ multiplex PCR. Of roughly 190,000 clones detected, about 85% appear once; the ten largest clones hold 1% to 1.4%. The sample consisted of PBMCs. The receptors here all came from a boy aged 2-9 years in good health and CMV-seronegative. CDR3s include the opening cysteine and the closing phenylalanine or tryptophan. Fields, in order: clone size, D gene, V gene, J gene, CDR3 DNA, CDR3 protein. A D gene is named only where the DNA matches it firmly. The size entry is marked missing in some rows and otherwise reads once, few, many or a size class.

>NA|TRBD1|TRBV4-2|TRBJ2-6
TGTGCCAGCAGCCAAGGACAGGGTTTGGGCTCTGGGGCCAACGTCCTGACTTTC
CASSQGQGLGSGANVLTF
>NA|NA|TRBV6-1|TRBJ1-1
TGTGCCAGCAGTGACGACAGGAACACTGAAGCTTTCTTT
CASSDDRNTEAFF
>NA|NA|TRBV7-8|TRBJ2-3
TGTGCCAGCAGCTCATTTCTAGCTACAGAGAATACGCAGTATTTT
CASSSFLATENTQYF
>NA|NA|TRBV7-9|TRBJ1-1
TGTGCCAGCAGCTCGCCGGGGGGCTTGGCGAACACTGAAGCTTTCTTT
CASSSPGGLANTEAFF
>once|NA|TRBV27|TRBJ1-6
TGTGCCAGCAGTTTAATCCGGCAGGCGATACCGAATTCACCCCTCCACTTT
CASSLIRQAIPNSPLHF
>NA|NA|TRBV6-1|TRBJ1-2
TGTGCCAGCAGTGAACAGTGGGCGGGGGGACCTATCTATGGCTACACCTTC
CASSEQWAGGPIYGYTF
>NA|NA|TRBV5-1|TRBJ1-3
TGCGCCAGCAGCTCTACTCACGGGACTGACCCTTGCTCTGGAAACACCATATATTTT
CASSSTHGTDPCSGNTIYF
>NA|TRBD1|TRBV29-1|TRBJ2-7
TGCAGCGTTGACCTAGGACAGGAGTCCTACGAGCAGTACTTC
CSVDLGQESYEQYF
>NA|NA|TRBV28|TRBJ1-5
TGTGCCACCCTGACGGGGAATCAGCCCCAGCATTTT
CATLTGNQPQHF
>NA|NA|TRBV5-1|TRBJ2-7
TGCGCCAGCAGCTTGGGCCGGGTAACCTACGAGCAGTACTTC
CASSLGRVTYEQYF
>NA|TRBD1|TRBV18|TRBJ1-3
TGTGCCAGCTCACCACCGGGACAGGCTGGAAACACCATATATTTT
CASSPPGQAGNTIYF
>NA|TRBD2|TRBV7-9|TRBJ2-1
TGTGCCAGCAGCCGGACTAGCGGGAGTTCCTACAATGAGCAGTTCTTC
CASSRTSGSSYNEQFF
>NA|NA|TRBV27|TRBJ2-7
TGTGCCAGCAAGCACGGGGTCAGGTACGAGCAGTACTTC
CASKHGVRYEQYF
>NA|TRBD1|TRBV5-5|TRBJ1-5
TGTGCCAGCAGCTTGGTACAGGGGGAGATAGGCAATCAGCCCCAGCATTTT
CASSLVQGEIGNQPQHF
>NA|TRBD1|TRBV9|TRBJ2-2
TGTGCCAGCAGCGCGGGGACAGGGGGGAGGACCGGGGAGCTGTTTTTT
CASSAGTGGRTGELFF
>NA|TRBD2|TRBV19|TRBJ2-1
TGTGCCGCTGGGACTAGCGGGGACAATGAGCAGTTCTTC
CAAGTSGDNEQFF
>NA|NA|TRBV21-1|TRBJ1-5
TGTGCCAGCAGCAAGGACGGGGGAGTCCGCAATCAGCCCCAGCATTTT
CASSKDGGVRNQPQHF
>once|NA|TRBV9|TRBJ2-2
TGTGCCAGCAGCGTAGAGCAGGGTTCGAACACCGGGGAGCTGTTTTTT
CASSVEQGSNTGELFF
>NA|TRBD1|TRBV4-1|TRBJ2-2
TGCGCCAGCAGCCATGCCCGGACAGGGAATATGGGGGAGCTGTTTTTT
CASSHARTGNMGELFF
>NA|NA|TRBV27|TRBJ2-3
TGTGCCAGCAGTTTTCGGGGTACAGATACGCAGTATTTT
CASSFRGTDTQYF
>NA|NA|TRBV6-5|TRBJ1-5
TGTGCCAGCAGCCAGGTATATAGCAATCAGCCCCAGCATTTT
CASSQVYSNQPQHF
>NA|TRBD1|TRBV2|TRBJ2-2
TGTGCCAGCAGACTGGACAGGGGGCGCGTGATGGGGGAGCTGTTTTTT
CASRLDRGRVMGELFF
>NA|TRBD2|TRBV2|TRBJ2-3
TGTGCCAGCAGTGAAGCGCCGGCGGGGGGGCAAGGTACGCAGTATTTT
CASSEAPAGGQGTQYF
>NA|NA|TRBV18|TRBJ1-1
TGTGCCAGCTCACCATTGGGTGGAGCTGAAGCTTTCTTT
CASSPLGGAEAFF
>once|NA|TRBV27|TRBJ2-5
TGTGCCAGCAGAGAGGAAGAGACCCAGTACTTC
CASREEETQYF
>once|NA|TRBV28|TRBJ2-1
TGTGCCAGCAGCACCGTTGGGCCGGTAAACAATGAGCAGTTCTTC
CASSTVGPVNNEQFF
>NA|TRBD2|TRBV19|TRBJ2-5
TGTGCCAGTAGTTCCGGGGGGGCCGTAGAGACCCAGTACTTC
CASSSGGAVETQYF
>NA|NA|TRBV27|TRBJ1-5
TGTGCCAGCAGTGTCGGGGTAAATCAGCCCCAGCATTTT
CASSVGVNQPQHF
>NA|NA|TRBV7-9|TRBJ2-7
TGTGCCAGCAGCGGTTGGAGGCACGACTACGAGCAGTACTTC
CASSGWRHDYEQYF
>NA|TRBD2|TRBV19|TRBJ2-7
TGTGCCAGTAGTATGGGGCGGGAGTACGAGCAGTACTTC
CASSMGREYEQYF
>NA|TRBD2|TRBV18|TRBJ2-5
TGTGCCAGCTCACCAGCAGCGGGGGAGACCCAGTACTTC
CASSPAAGETQYF
>few|NA|TRBV27|TRBJ2-2
TGTGCCAGCAGTTTATCGACAGTCGGGGAGCTGTTTTTT
CASSLSTVGELFF
>NA|NA|TRBV6-5|TRBJ2-7
TGTGCCAGCAGTTATGATTGGGACACCGGCTACGAGCAGTACTTC
CASSYDWDTGYEQYF
>NA|NA|TRBV7-9|TRBJ2-2
TGTGCCAGCAGCTTAGGCCAGGGGGGAACCGGGGAGCTGTTTTTT
CASSLGQGGTGELFF
>NA|NA|TRBV2|TRBJ1-2
TGTGCCAGCAGGGAGAAGGGGATGGATGGCTACACCTTC
CASREKGMDGYTF
>NA|NA|TRBV28|TRBJ2-7
TGTGCCAGCAGAAGGACTATTGGGGCCTACGAGCAGTACTTC
CASRRTIGAYEQYF
>NA|NA|TRBV18|TRBJ2-5
TGTGCCAGCTCACCATGGCCGAAAGAGACCCAGTACTTC
CASSPWPKETQYF
>NA|NA|TRBV7-6|TRBJ2-3
TGTGCCAGCAGCCGGGACTCACCCACAGATACGCAGTATTTT
CASSRDSPTDTQYF
>NA|NA|TRBV5-6|TRBJ2-7
TGTGCCAGCAGCCGAATAGGAGGGGCCGAGGGCGACGAGCAGTACTTC
CASSRIGGAEGDEQYF
>NA|TRBD2|TRBV14|TRBJ2-1
TGTGCCAGCAGCCAAGAACTCTGGGGGGGGTCCTACAATGAGCAGTTCTTC
CASSQELWGGSYNEQFF
>once|TRBD2|TRBV6-1|TRBJ2-3
TGTGCCAGCAGTGCTGGGGGGGGTATTACAGATACGCAGTATTTT
CASSAGGGITDTQYF
>NA|TRBD2|TRBV14|TRBJ2-1
TGTGCCAGCAGCCGTTACCGGACTAGCGGAGCGGGGGGGGTCAATGAGCAGTTCTTC
CASSRYRTSGAGGVNEQFF
>NA|NA|TRBV19|TRBJ1-2
TGTGCCAGTAGTAAGAGCGGTGTGGGAGTAAGTGACTACACCTTC
CASSKSGVGVSDYTF
>few|TRBD1|TRBV5-6|TRBJ1-2
TGTGCCAGCAGCCCCAGGGGGTATGGCTACACCTTC
CASSPRGYGYTF
>NA|NA|TRBV30|TRBJ2-2
TGTGCCTGGAGGCCTGGCCAGGGATACACCGGGGAGCTGTTTTTT
CAWRPGQGYTGELFF
>NA|NA|TRBV10-3|TRBJ1-1
TGTGCCATCAGGCCCGCGGGCAGAGACACTGAAGCTTTCTTT
CAIRPAGRDTEAFF
>NA|NA|TRBV5-4|TRBJ2-3
TGTGCCAGCAGCTTGGCTTCGGGCAGGGACACAGATACGCAGTATTTT
CASSLASGRDTDTQYF
>NA|NA|TRBV11-2|TRBJ1-6
TGTGCCAGCAGCTCACTTAATTCACCCCTCCACTTT
CASSSLNSPLHF
>NA|TRBD2|TRBV27|TRBJ2-1
TGTGCCAGCAGTCATGACTTCGCGGGGGGGCCTGGGACGTTCTTC
CASSHDFAGGPGTFF
>NA|NA|TRBV18|TRBJ1-1
TGTGCCAGCTCACCGCGGGCGGAACTTGAAGCTTTCTTT
CASSPRAELEAFF
>NA|NA|TRBV19|TRBJ2-7
TGTGCCAGTAGTATTGGGGGACTCTTTCGCTACGAGCAGTACTTC
CASSIGGLFRYEQYF
>NA|NA|TRBV9|TRBJ1-6
TGTGCCAGCAGCGTACGTAGGGGGGGCGAAACCTCCTATAATTCACCCCTCCACTTT
CASSVRRGGETSYNSPLHF
>NA|TRBD2|TRBV29-1|TRBJ2-3
TGCAGCTTCACGGGACTAGCGGGAGGGCTAGGTACAGATACGCAGTATTTT
CSFTGLAGGLGTDTQYF
>NA|TRBD1|TRBV6-1|TRBJ2-7
TGTGCCAGCACTCGAATGGGACAGGCTAGCTACGAGCAGTACTTC
CASTRMGQASYEQYF
>NA|NA|TRBV19|TRBJ2-7
TGTGCCAGTAGTCCGGTCTTAACCAAGCGCGAGCAGTACTTC
CASSPVLTKREQYF
>NA|NA|TRBV28|TRBJ1-2
TGTGCCAGCAGTCTGACTCTCGACAGGCTATACTATGGCTACACCTTC
CASSLTLDRLYYGYTF
>few|NA|TRBV6-6|TRBJ2-5
TGTGCCAGCAGTTTGCTAGCTGAGACCCAGTACTTC
CASSLLAETQYF
>once|NA|TRBV5-1|TRBJ1-1
TGCGCCAGCGCGCGGACTGGGCTGAACACTGAAGCTTTCTTT
CASARTGLNTEAFF
>NA|TRBD1|TRBV7-8|TRBJ2-7
TGTGCCAGCAGCGGGCACAGGGGCTACGAGCAGTACTTC
CASSGHRGYEQYF
>NA|TRBD2|TRBV7-6|TRBJ2-5
TGTGCCAGCAGCTTACTTTTAGCGGGGGGGACCCAAGAGACCCAGTACTTC
CASSLLLAGGTQETQYF